This T cell receptor (beta chain) was identified in a study of human T cells and chemical hapten exposure. Study background: During the roughly 25-week study period, patients had diphenylcyclopropenone applied to the scalp every week.

The table lists this clonotype with a few counts. Its antigen is unknown. Time point here: patch test 1, 2 weeks after DPC sensitization. The treatment denotes: therapeutic diphenylcyclopropenone sensitization with weekly scalp DPC. V lost 3 bases and J lost 1; bases outside the gene matches: 7. This CDR3 contains 16 residues. Germline V CDR1 and CDR2: MDHEN, SYDVKM. In the original workflow: Across samples, TCR counts had a median of 95,638 and ranged from 23,224 to 690,600. TCRdb itself ran the RACE reads through MiXCR, one entry per CDR3 protein. The V and J calls, along with clone size, are taken from TCRdb and not from the paper's own processing. The table includes 340,000 or so distinct CDR3 sequences, under 9% detected once. General study points: Expanded TCRs formed significantly more large CDR3 similarity clusters than controls.

The V and J genes are TRBV28 and TRBJ2-5; 8 nucleotides agree with TRBD1. Material: whole blood, obtained in connection with sensitization to the hapten diphenylcyclopropenone (DPC). This sequence originates from a woman between 18 and 30 years old with alopecia areata. Some clones in this sample may be carry-over from other donors' samples. The CDR3 DNA is TGTGCCAGCAGTTTTTCGGACAGGGACCCCCAAGAGACCCAGTACTTC. Translated: CASSFSDRDPQETQYF.